These 9 T cell receptor beta chains were sequenced from one sample in a study of blood T cell repertoires in COVID-19. Produced via immunoSEQ multiplex PCR; TCRdb's table is partial and in-frame only. The repertoire holds 250,000 to 350,000 clones, with roughly 90% as singletons. Sequenced input: PBMCs or T cells enriched from blood (not recorded which). These TCRs come from a woman aged 18-35 years with acute COVID-19.

The chain employs TRBV19 and TRBJ1-2; 7 positions agree with TRBD1. Trimming cost V 8 bases and J 2 bases; bases outside gene matches: 5. This CDR3 is 13 amino acids long. Germline loops: CDR1 LNHDA, CDR2 SQIVND (reference sequence). The CDR3 sequence is CASARGWNYGYTF. The CDR3 region has the DNA TGTGCCAGTGCCAGGGGGTGGAACTATGGCTACACCTTC.

The rearrangement links TRBV6-1 to TRBJ1-1; a weak D match, TRBD1 (5 bases). Germline V gene sequence: CDR1 MNHNS, CDR2 SASEGT. V shed 0 bases and J shed 0 bases, with 14 bases lying between them. CDR3 length equals 17 residues. CDR3 coding DNA: TGTGCCAGCAGTGAAGCGCAGGGCCCAACCATGAACACTGAAGCTTTCTTT. This translates into CASSEAQGPTMNTEAFF.

V gene TRBV19 combines with J gene TRBJ2-7; 7 nucleotides align to TRBD1. V shed 3 bases, J shed 0 bases, and the junction held 8 bases outside the gene matches. This CDR3 contains 16 residues. Germline loops: CDR1 LNHDA, CDR2 SQIVND (reference sequence). In DNA, the CDR3 is TGTGCCAGTAGTATTACAGGGGTAATAAGCTCCTACGAGCAGTACTTC. Protein product: CASSITGVISSYEQYF. The full variable domain, with the rest looked up from reference TRBV19 and TRBJ2-7, is DGGITQSPKYLFRKEGQNVTLSCEQNLNHDAMYWYRQDPGQGLRLIYYSQIVNDFQKGDIAEGYSVSREKKESFPLTVTSAQKNPTAFYLCASSITGVISSYEQYFGPGTRLTVT.

The rearrangement uses TRBV11-2 and TRBJ2-1, with D possibly matching TRBD2 (5 bases). The V end lost 5 bases, the J end lost 7 bases, and 15 bases lay between the germline ends. The CDR3 is 14 residues long. The V gene's germline CDR1 is SGHAT and CDR2 FQNNGV. The CDR3 coding sequence is TGTGCCAGCAGCCCCGTGGAAAGGAGGAATGAGCAGTTCTTC. Residues: CASSPVERRNEQFF.

This chain connects TRBV24-1 to TRBJ2-1; the match to TRBD2 covers 10 bases. Germline CDR1 reads KGHDR; CDR2 reads SFDVKD. This CDR3 region has 18 residues. V lost 6 bases to trimming and J lost 6 bases; unmatched junction nucleotides: 16. CDR3 residues: CATSSRGSLAGAGNEQFF. In nucleotides, the CDR3 is TGTGCCACCAGTTCACGGGGTTCTCTAGCGGGAGCGGGCAATGAGCAGTTCTTC.

This chain uses TRBV3-1 (or the pseudogene TRBV3-2) with TRBJ2-7; 7 bases fit TRBD2. Germline lookup yields CDR1 LGHDT and CDR2 YNNKEL (reference sequence). The CDR3 loop spans 15 amino acids. V lost 3 bases, J lost 1 base, and 6 bases stayed unmatched. The CDR3 is CASSQGSGSSYEQYF. Written as DNA, the CDR3 is TGTGCCAGCAGCCAGGGTAGCGGGTCTTCCTACGAGCAGTACTTC.

The chain is built from TRBV3-1 (or the pseudogene TRBV3-2) and TRBJ1-2; no definite D call. V lost 0 bases and J lost 8, with 16 bases in between. The CDR3 is 15 amino acids. Germline values: CDR1 LGHDT, CDR2 YNNKEL (reference sequence). CDR3 residues: CASSQDQGFAGGYTF. The CDR3 region has the DNA TGTGCCAGCAGCCAAGATCAAGGATTTGCGGGGGGCTACACCTTC.

The rearrangement links TRBV9 to TRBJ2-1; TRBD2 is a possible D gene (6 bases). The germline V gene encodes CDR1 SGDLS and CDR2 YYNGEE. Trimming left V 7 bases short and J 4 bases short, with 15 bases between. The CDR3 contains 14 residues. The CDR3 loop reads CASGSSGYYNEQFF. The CDR3 DNA is TGTGCCAGCGGTAGTAGCGGCTATTACAATGAGCAGTTCTTC.

The rearrangement uses TRBV5-1 and TRBJ1-3; TRBD1 might be the D (5 bases). V shed 0 bases and J shed 11 bases, with 15 bases lying between them. Germline CDR1 SGHRS, CDR2 YFSETQ. There are 14 residues in the CDR3. CDR3 sequence (DNA): TGCGCCAGCAGCTTGGCCGGGCAGGGATTGGCCATATATTTT. Translated: CASSLAGQGLAIYF.